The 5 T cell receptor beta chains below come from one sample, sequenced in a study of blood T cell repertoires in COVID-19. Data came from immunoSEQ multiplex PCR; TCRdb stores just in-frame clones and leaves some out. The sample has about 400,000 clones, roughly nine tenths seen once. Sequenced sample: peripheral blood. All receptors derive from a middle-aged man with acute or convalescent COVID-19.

The CDR3 loop reads CASSPGGRNYGYTF. The CDR3 nucleotides read TGTGCCAGTAGTCCAGGGGGCAGAAACTATGGCTACACCTTC. The genes are TRBV19 and TRBJ1-2, with 8 bases aligning to TRBD1. CDR1 LNHDA and CDR2 SQIVND come from the germline V gene (reference sequence). V gave up 5 bases and J gave up 2 bases; unmatched junction bases: 4. CDR3 length equals 14 residues.

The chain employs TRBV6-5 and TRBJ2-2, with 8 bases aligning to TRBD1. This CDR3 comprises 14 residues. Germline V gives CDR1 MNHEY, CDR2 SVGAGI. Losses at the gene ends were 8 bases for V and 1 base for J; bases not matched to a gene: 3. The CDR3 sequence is CASQGTGNTGELFF. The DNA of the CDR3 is TGTGCCAGCCAGGGGACAGGGAACACCGGGGAGCTGTTTTTT.

The CDR3 sequence is CASSAPGQVAEAFF. CDR3 nucleotide sequence: TGTGCCAGCAGCGCCCCGGGACAGGTGGCCGAAGCTTTCTTT. The chain uses TRBV7-2 and TRBJ1-1; 8 nucleotides align to TRBD1. The germline V gene encodes CDR1 SGHTA and CDR2 FQGNSA. This CDR3 contains 14 residues. The V and J ends lost 5 bases and 8 bases, in that order; junction bases with no gene match: 10.

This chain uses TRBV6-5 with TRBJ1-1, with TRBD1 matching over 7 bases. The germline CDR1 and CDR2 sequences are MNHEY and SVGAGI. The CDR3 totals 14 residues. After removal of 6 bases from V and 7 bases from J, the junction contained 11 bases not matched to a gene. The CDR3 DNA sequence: TGTGCCAGCAGATCCCGACAGGGAGGAGGTGAAGCTTTCTTT. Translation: CASRSRQGGGEAFF.

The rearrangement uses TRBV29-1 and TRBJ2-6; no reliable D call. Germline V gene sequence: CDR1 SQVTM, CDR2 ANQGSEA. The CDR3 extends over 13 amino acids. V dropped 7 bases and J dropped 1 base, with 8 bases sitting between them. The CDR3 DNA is TGCAGCGCGTTCGAGTCTGGGGCCAACGTCCTGACTTTC. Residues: CSAFESGANVLTF.